This T cell receptor beta chain was captured by sequencing in a study of PD-1 blockade in classical Hodgkin lymphoma. Relapse after autologous stem cell transplantation occurred in every patient, and brentuximab vedotin exposure varied. On this clone itself: Its target is unknown.

Study findings and constraints: What drove the repertoire differences, possibly disease activity or prior therapy, has not been defined. CD4+ TCR diversity, unlike CD8+, rose significantly by C4D1.

Germline V CDR1 and CDR2: KGHSH, LQKENI. This CDR3 has 17 residues. The ends lost 3 bases at V and 1 base at J; junction bases unmatched: 6. Sequencing used immunoSEQ multiplex PCR; TCRdb keeps in-frame clones, though not all of them. This table holds approximately 65,000 clones, 88% found once. The TCR comes from a human donor with classical Hodgkin lymphoma. The starting material was peripheral blood mononuclear cells (PBMCs), obtained at baseline. The chain has TRBV18 and TRBJ2-3; TRBD2 agrees at 11 bases. In DNA form, the CDR3 reads TGTGCCAGCTCACCGGGCCTAGCGGGGGGACGCACAGATACGCAGTATTTT. It encodes CASSPGLAGGRTDTQYF.